The entry below gives a single T cell receptor (beta chain) sequence along with its context. The sample originates from a study of T cell changes during pregnancy in multiple sclerosis. The V gene lost 0 bases and the J gene lost 2 bases, with 3 bases spanning the gap. The CDR3 contains 13 residues. CDR1 SGHDN and CDR2 FVKESK come from the germline V gene. Assay: immunoSEQ multiplex PCR; the TCRdb copy retains only in-frame clones and omits some. The sample has some 100,000 clones, around 92% seen once; the top ten hold 0.9%. This sample comprised peripheral blood, obtained before pregnancy. This chain uses TRBV14 with TRBJ2-3; D is ambiguous. The receptor was isolated from a female donor with multiple sclerosis, enrolled in a pregnancy study. For the CDR3, the DNA is TGTGCCAGCAGCCAAGACCTCACAGATACGCAGTATTTT. It encodes CASSQDLTDTQYF.